The rows below give T cell receptor beta chains drawn from one sample of a study of blood T cell repertoires in COVID-19. Here immunoSEQ multiplex PCR was the method, and the copy in TCRdb shows in-frame clones only, minus some. The sample consists of 130,000 to 150,000 clones, roughly 82% of them appearing once. The sequencing sample was made of peripheral blood. The origin of the receptors is an elderly man with acute or convalescent COVID-19. The CDR3 runs from the conserved cysteine through the conserved F or W. A D gene is named only where the DNA matches it firmly. Size is stated for part of the rows, as once, few or many counts, or as a class when the clone is expanded.

TRBJ1-3,TRBV3-1/TRBV3-2,.,.,15,TGTGCCAGCAGCCAAGGAACAGGCTCTGGAAACACCATATATTTT,CASSQGTGSGNTIYF
TRBJ1-2,TRBV27,.,.,13,TGTGCCAGCAGTCCCTTCTCTAACTATGGCTACACCTTC,CASSPFSNYGYTF
TRBJ2-3,TRBV5-1,.,TRBD2,16,TGCGCCAGCAGGAATAGCGGGGGGGCTAGCACAGATACGCAGTATTTT,CASRNSGGASTDTQYF
TRBJ2-5,TRBV7-2,few,TRBD2,15,TGTGCCAGCAGCCGGATGGGGAGGGACCAAGAGACCCAGTACTTC,CASSRMGRDQETQYF
TRBJ1-3,TRBV6-6,.,.,15,TGTGCCAGCAGTTCTACAGATAGTTCTGGAAACACCATATATTTT,CASSSTDSSGNTIYF
TRBJ2-7,TRBV4-1,.,.,15,TGCGCCAGCAGCCACCCCTTCAGGGGAAGCTACGAGCAGTACTTC,CASSHPFRGSYEQYF
TRBJ2-1,TRBV25-1,once,TRBD2,16,TGTGCCAGCGCCGAAGGGAGGGCTAGCGGGGGTAATGAGCAGTTCTTC,CASAEGRASGGNEQFF
TRBJ1-1,TRBV28,few,.,14,TGTGCCAGCAGTACCCCGGGGGGGACCACTGAAGCTTTCTTT,CASSTPGGTTEAFF
TRBJ1-4,TRBV30,.,.,14,TGTGCCTGGAGTGCTGGGACACCAAGGGGAAAACTGTTTTTT,CAWSAGTPRGKLFF
TRBJ1-4,TRBV5-6,.,TRBD1,16,TGTGCCAGCAGCAAGACTGGGACAGGAAGAGGTGAAAAACTGTTTTTT,CASSKTGTGRGEKLFF
TRBJ1-4,TRBV5-1,.,TRBD1,16,TGCGCCAGCAGCTTGGGACAGGGTAGAACTAATGAAAAACTGTTTTTT,CASSLGQGRTNEKLFF
TRBJ2-5,TRBV18,.,.,14,TGTGCCAGCTCACCAGGGCCGGCCCAAGAGACCCAGTACTTC,CASSPGPAQETQYF
TRBJ2-7,TRBV2,.,TRBD1,15,TGTGCCAGCAGTGAAGAGAGACAGGGGTTCTACGAGCAGTACTTC,CASSEERQGFYEQYF
TRBJ1-1,TRBV5-1,.,.,13,TGCGCCAGCACCAAACAGGGTGATACTGAAGCTTTCTTT,CASTKQGDTEAFF
TRBJ1-3,TRBV28,.,.,20,TGTGCCAGCACCCATTATCCGGGGAGGGGGAGAGGAAGCTCTGGAAACACCATATATTTT,CASTHYPGRGRGSSGNTIYF
TRBJ2-6,TRBV5-5,.,.,15,TGTGCCAGCAGCTTATCAGGGACTGGGGCCAACGTCCTGACTTTC,CASSLSGTGANVLTF
TRBJ2-7,TRBV7-7,many,.,13,TGTGCTAGCAGCTCTGGGTCGGCGGAAGAGCAGTACTTC,CASSSGSAEEQYF
TRBJ2-7,TRBV28,.,.,13,TGTGCCAGCGGGGGGACAGCCGCCTACGAGCAGTACTTC,CASGGTAAYEQYF
TRBJ2-3,TRBV12-3/TRBV12-4,.,.,12,TGTGCCAGCAGCCCAGAACCAGATACGCAGTATTTT,CASSPEPDTQYF
TRBJ1-4,TRBV19,once,.,16,TGTGCCACTTCGTCCTTCGGGGTAGCAACTAATGAAAAACTGTTTTTT,CATSSFGVATNEKLFF
TRBJ1-4,TRBV7-2,.,.,12,TGTGCCAGCAGCTTAGAATCGGAAAAACTGTTTTTT,CASSLESEKLFF
TRBJ2-6,TRBV29-1,.,.,13,TGCAGCGTAGCTGAGTGGGGGGCCAACGTCCTGACTTTC,CSVAEWGANVLTF
TRBJ2-5,TRBV12-5,.,.,13,TGTGCTAGTGGTCCCCCAGGGCAAGAGACCCAGTACTTC,CASGPPGQETQYF
TRBJ2-1,TRBV11-3,few,TRBD2,12,TGTGCCAGCAGCCCTGGGGGGGATGAGCAGTTCTTC,CASSPGGDEQFF
TRBJ2-3,TRBV30,once,TRBD2,19,TGTGCCTGGAATTACCTCCCCCCGGGACTAGCGGGGGGGACAGATACGCAGTATTTT,CAWNYLPPGLAGGTDTQYF
TRBJ2-7,TRBV19,few,TRBD2,14,TGTGCCAGTAGTATTAGGCTAGCGGCCTACGAGCAGTACTTC,CASSIRLAAYEQYF
TRBJ2-1,TRBV15,.,TRBD2,17,TGTGCCACCAGCAGTCCCCTCCCTAGCGGGGGCCGCAATGAGCAGTTCTTC,CATSSPLPSGGRNEQFF
TRBJ2-7,TRBV7-2,.,.,13,TGTGCCAGCGGGACTTCCAGCTCCTACGAGCAGTACTTC,CASGTSSSYEQYF
TRBJ2-7,TRBV12-5,.,.,12,TGTGCTAGTGGTTGTAGCTCCTACGAGCAGTACTTC,CASGCSSYEQYF
TRBJ1-3,TRBV2,few,.,15,TGTGCCAGCAGCCCACCGAGGATCTCTGGAAACACCATATATTTT,CASSPPRISGNTIYF
TRBJ1-6,TRBV28,.,TRBD1,15,TGTGCCAGTCAAGGGACGGACAGGGAACATTCACCCCTCCACTTT,CASQGTDREHSPLHF
TRBJ1-1,TRBV27,.,TRBD1,14,TGTGCCAGCAGAATGGGACAGGGTTTCACTGAAGCTTTCTTT,CASRMGQGFTEAFF
TRBJ2-1,TRBV5-8,.,TRBD1,15,TGTGCCAGCAGCTATGGGACAGGGGAAACCTATGAGCAGTTCTTC,CASSYGTGETYEQFF
TRBJ1-4,TRBV5-1,few,TRBD1,16,TGCGCCAGCAGCGAACGACAGGGGCCAACTAATGAAAAACTGTTTTTT,CASSERQGPTNEKLFF
TRBJ2-1,TRBV3-1/TRBV3-2,.,.,14,TGTGCCAGCAGCCAAGTCGGGTCCCGAAATGAGCAGTTCTTC,CASSQVGSRNEQFF
TRBJ2-7,TRBV9,.,.,14,TGTGCCAGCAGCTCTACACTACTCGCGGGGGAGCAGTACTTC,CASSSTLLAGEQYF
TRBJ2-7,TRBV5-5,few,TRBD2,16,TGTGCCAGCAGCTTGGGAGCTAAGGGAGGGGTCTACGAGCAGTACTTC,CASSLGAKGGVYEQYF
TRBJ2-1,TRBV7-2,once,TRBD1,14,TGTGCCAGCACCCCGGGACAGCTCTACAATGAGCAGTTCTTC,CASTPGQLYNEQFF
TRBJ2-1,TRBV9,.,TRBD2,15,TGTGCCAGCAGCGTAGTGACTAGCGGGGCTAATGAGCAGTTCTTC,CASSVVTSGANEQFF
TRBJ2-1,TRBV2,.,TRBD2,16,TGTGCCAGCAGTGAAGAAGCGGGGGCATCCTACAATGAGCAGTTCTTC,CASSEEAGASYNEQFF
TRBJ2-7,TRBV5-4,.,.,14,TGTGCCAGCAGCTCGGCAGGGCATCCCTACGAGCAGTACTTC,CASSSAGHPYEQYF
TRBJ1-5,TRBV18,.,TRBD1,16,TGTGCCAGCTCACCAAATTCAGGGGGCGCGGGTCAGCCCCAGCATTTT,CASSPNSGGAGQPQHF
TRBJ2-5,TRBV4-2,.,.,14,TGTGCCAGCAGCCAAGTTGTTAGTTTGGAGACCCAGTACTTC,CASSQVVSLETQYF
TRBJ2-5,TRBV12-3/TRBV12-4,.,TRBD1,13,TGTGCCAGCAGGCCTACAGGGGGTGAGACCCAGTACTTC,CASRPTGGETQYF
TRBJ1-1,TRBV18,once,.,15,TGTGCCAGCTCACGCTCTGGTAACAGATACACTGAAGCTTTCTTT,CASSRSGNRYTEAFF
TRBJ1-5,TRBV6-5,.,TRBD1,14,TGTGCCAGCAGACCGGCAGGGGGCGATCAGCCCCAGCATTTT,CASRPAGGDQPQHF
TRBJ1-5,TRBV30,.,TRBD1,15,TGTGCCTGGAGTGTACAGTCAGGGGGGAATCAGCCCCAGCATTTT,CAWSVQSGGNQPQHF